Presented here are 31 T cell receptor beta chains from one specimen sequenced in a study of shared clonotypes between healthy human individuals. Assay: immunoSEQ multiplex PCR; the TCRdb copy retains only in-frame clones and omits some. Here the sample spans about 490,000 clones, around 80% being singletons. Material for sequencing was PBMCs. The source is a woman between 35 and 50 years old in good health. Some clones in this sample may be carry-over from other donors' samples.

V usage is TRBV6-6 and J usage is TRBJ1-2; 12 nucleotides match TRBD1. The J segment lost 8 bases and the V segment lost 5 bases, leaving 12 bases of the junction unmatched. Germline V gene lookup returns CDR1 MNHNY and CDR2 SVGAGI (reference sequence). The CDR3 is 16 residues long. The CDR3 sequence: CASSPGWDRGHGGYTF. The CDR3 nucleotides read TGTGCCAGCAGTCCGGGCTGGGACAGGGGGCATGGCGGCTACACCTTC.

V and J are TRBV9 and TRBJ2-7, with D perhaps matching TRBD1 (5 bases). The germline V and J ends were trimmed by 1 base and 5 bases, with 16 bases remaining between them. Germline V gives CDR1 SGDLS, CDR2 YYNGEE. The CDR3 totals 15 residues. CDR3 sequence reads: CASSVTPGYKNEQYF. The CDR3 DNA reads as TGTGCCAGCAGCGTAACCCCAGGGTACAAGAACGAGCAGTACTTC. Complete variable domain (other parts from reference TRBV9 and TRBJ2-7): DSGVTQTPKHLITATGQRVTLRCSPRSGDLSVYWYQQSLDQGLQFLIQYYNGEERAKGNILERFSAQQFPDLHSELNLSSLELGDSALYFCASSVTPGYKNEQYFGPGTRLTVT.

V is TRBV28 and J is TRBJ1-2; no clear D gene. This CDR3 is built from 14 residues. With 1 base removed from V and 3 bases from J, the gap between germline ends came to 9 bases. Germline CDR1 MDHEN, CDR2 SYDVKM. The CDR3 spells CASSLFKADYGYTF. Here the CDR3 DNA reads TGTGCCAGCAGTTTATTTAAAGCGGACTATGGCTACACCTTC.

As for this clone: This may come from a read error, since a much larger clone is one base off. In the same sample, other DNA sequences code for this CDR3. The CDR3 reads CASSLTGSFSYEQYF. The CDR3 nucleotides read TGTGCCAGCAGCTTAACAGGGTCATTCTCCTACGAGCAGTACTTC. This chain uses TRBV7-2 with TRBJ2-7; D is perhaps TRBD1 (6 bases). The CDR3 has 15 residues. V was clipped by 2 bases and J by 0 bases, with 11 bases between them. Germline assignment: CDR1 SGHTA and CDR2 FQGNSA.

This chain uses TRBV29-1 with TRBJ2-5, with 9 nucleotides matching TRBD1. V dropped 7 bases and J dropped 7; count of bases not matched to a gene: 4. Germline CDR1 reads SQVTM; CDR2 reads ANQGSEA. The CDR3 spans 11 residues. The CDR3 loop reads CSGDRAGTQYF. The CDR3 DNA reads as TGCAGCGGGGACAGGGCGGGGACCCAGTACTTC.

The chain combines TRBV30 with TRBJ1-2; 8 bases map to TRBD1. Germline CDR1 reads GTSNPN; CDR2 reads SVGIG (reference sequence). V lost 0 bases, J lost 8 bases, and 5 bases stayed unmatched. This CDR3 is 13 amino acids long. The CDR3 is CAWSVQGARGYTF. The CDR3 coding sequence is TGTGCCTGGAGTGTTCAGGGGGCGCGGGGCTACACCTTC.

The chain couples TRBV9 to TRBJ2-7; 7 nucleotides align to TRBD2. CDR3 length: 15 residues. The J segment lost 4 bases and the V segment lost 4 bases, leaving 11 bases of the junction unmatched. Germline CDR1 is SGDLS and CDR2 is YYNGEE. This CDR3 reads CASSPQEGGPYEQYF. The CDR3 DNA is TGTGCCAGCAGCCCCCAGGAGGGAGGGCCTTACGAGCAGTACTTC.

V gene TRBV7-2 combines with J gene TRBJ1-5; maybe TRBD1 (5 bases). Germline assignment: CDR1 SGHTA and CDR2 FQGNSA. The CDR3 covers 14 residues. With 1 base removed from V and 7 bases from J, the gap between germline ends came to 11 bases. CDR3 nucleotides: TGTGCCAGCAGCTTAGAGGGGCAGGGCCAGCCCCAGCATTTT. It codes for CASSLEGQGQPQHF.

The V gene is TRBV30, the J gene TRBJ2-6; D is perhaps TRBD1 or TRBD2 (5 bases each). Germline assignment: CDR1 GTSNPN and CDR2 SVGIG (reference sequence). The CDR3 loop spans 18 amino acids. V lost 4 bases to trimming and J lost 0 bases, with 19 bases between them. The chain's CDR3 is CAWKPYGTARSGANVLTF. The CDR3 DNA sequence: TGTGCCTGGAAACCCTATGGGACGGCCCGCTCTGGGGCCAACGTCCTGACTTTC.

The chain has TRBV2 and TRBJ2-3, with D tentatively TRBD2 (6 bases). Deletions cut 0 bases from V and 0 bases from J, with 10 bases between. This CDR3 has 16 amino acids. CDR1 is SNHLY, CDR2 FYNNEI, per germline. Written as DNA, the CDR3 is TGTGCCAGCAGTGAAGCGGAGCGGGCGAGCACAGATACGCAGTATTTT. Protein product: CASSEAERASTDTQYF.

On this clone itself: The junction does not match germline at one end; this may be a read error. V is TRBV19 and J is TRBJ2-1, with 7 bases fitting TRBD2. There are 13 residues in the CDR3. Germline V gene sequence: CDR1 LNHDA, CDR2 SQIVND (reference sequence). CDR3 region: CASSTALGLVRVF. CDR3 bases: TGTGCCAGTAGTACCGCTCTAGGACTAGTACGGGTCTTC.

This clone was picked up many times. For the CDR3, the DNA is TGTGCCAGCAGCTTAGGGGCTCCGACGGAGCAGTTCTTC. It yields the protein CASSLGAPTEQFF. The chain combines TRBV7-8 with TRBJ2-1; D unresolved. This CDR3 comprises 13 residues. The germline V gene has CDR1 SGHVS and CDR2 FQNEAQ. V gave up 1 base and J gave up 10 bases, with 11 bases separating them.

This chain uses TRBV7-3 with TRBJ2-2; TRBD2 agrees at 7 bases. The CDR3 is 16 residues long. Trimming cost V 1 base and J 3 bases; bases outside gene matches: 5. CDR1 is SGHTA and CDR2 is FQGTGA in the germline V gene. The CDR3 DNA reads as TGTGCCAGCAGCTTAAATGCGGGAGTAGACACCGGGGAGCTGTTTTTT. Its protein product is CASSLNAGVDTGELFF.

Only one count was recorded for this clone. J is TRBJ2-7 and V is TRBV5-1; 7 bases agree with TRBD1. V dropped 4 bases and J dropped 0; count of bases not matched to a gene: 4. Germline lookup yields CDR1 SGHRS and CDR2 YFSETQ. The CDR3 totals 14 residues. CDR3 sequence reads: CASSLTGDSYEQYF. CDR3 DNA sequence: TGCGCCAGCAGCCTTACAGGGGACTCCTACGAGCAGTACTTC.

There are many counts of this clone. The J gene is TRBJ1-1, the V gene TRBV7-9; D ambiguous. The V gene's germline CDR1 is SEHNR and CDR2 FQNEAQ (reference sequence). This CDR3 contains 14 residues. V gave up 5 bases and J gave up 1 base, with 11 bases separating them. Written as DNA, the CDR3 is TGTGCCAGCAGCATAGAAGCAGGGAACACTGAAGCTTTCTTT. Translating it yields CASSIEAGNTEAFF.

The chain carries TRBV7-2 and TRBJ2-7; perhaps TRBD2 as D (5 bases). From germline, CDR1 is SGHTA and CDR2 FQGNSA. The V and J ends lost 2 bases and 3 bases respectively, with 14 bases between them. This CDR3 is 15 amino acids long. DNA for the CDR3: TGTGCCAGCAGCTTAATCTACGGGATCCGCTACGAGCAGTACTTC. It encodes CASSLIYGIRYEQYF.

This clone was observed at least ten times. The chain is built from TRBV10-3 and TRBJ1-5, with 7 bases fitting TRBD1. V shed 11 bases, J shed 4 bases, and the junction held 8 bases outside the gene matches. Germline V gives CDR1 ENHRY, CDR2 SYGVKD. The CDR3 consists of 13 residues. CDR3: CAVTGDPNQPQHF. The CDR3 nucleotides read TGTGCCGTCACAGGGGACCCGAATCAGCCCCAGCATTTT.

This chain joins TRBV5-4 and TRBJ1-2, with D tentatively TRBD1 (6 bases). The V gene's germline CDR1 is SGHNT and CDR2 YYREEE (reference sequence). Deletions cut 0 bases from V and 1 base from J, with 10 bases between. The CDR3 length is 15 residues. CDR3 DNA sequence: TGTGCCAGCAGCTTGGTCGGGACAAGTAACTATGGCTACACCTTC. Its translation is CASSLVGTSNYGYTF.

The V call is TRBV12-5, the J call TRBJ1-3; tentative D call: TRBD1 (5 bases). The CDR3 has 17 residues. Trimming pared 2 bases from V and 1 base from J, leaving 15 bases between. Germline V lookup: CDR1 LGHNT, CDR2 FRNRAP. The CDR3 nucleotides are TGTGCTAGTGGTTTGTACCTTTCTCAGGGATCTGGAAACACCATATATTTT. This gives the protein CASGLYLSQGSGNTIYF.

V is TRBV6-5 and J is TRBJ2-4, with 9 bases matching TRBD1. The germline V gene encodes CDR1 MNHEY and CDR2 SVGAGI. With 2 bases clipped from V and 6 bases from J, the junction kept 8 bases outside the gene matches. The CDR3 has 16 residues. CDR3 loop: CASSYGQPGQGNIQYF. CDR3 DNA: TGTGCCAGCAGTTACGGTCAGCCGGGACAGGGAAACATTCAGTACTTC.

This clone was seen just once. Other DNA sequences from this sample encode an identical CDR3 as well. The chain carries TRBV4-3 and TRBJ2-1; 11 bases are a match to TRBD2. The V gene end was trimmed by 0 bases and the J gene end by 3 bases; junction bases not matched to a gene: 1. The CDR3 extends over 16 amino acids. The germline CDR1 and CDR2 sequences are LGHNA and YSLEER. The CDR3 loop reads CASSQDGLAGYNEQFF. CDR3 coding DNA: TGCGCCAGCAGCCAAGATGGACTAGCGGGCTACAATGAGCAGTTCTTC.

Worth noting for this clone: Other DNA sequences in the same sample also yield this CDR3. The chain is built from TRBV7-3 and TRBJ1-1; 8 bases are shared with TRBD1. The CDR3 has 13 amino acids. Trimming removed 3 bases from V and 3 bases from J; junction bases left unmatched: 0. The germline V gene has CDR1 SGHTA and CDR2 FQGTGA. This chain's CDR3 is CASSLDRDTEAFF. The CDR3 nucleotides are TGTGCCAGCAGCTTGGACAGGGACACTGAAGCTTTCTTT.

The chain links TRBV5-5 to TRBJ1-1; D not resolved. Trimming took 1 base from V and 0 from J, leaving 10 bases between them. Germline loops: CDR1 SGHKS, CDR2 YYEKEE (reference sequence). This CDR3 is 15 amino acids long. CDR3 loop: CASSLLAAMNTEAFF. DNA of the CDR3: TGTGCCAGCAGCTTGCTCGCAGCCATGAACACTGAAGCTTTCTTT.

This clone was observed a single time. The DNA for the CDR3 is TGTGCCAGCAGCTTAAGGGCTGGACTAGCGGGAGGGCACGAGCAGTACTTC. Residues: CASSLRAGLAGGHEQYF. V gene TRBV11-2 combines with J gene TRBJ2-7, with 15 bases matching TRBD2. The CDR3 is made up of 17 amino acids. Germline V gives CDR1 SGHAT, CDR2 FQNNGV. The junction had 7 bases not matched to a gene; V was cut back by 2 bases and J by 5 bases.

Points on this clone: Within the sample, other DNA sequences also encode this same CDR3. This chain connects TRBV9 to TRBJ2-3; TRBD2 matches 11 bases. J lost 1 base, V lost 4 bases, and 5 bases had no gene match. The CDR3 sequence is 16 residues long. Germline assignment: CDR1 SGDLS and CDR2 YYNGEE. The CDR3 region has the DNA TGTGCCAGCAGCCCATTAGCGGGAGGGGGCACAGATACGCAGTATTTT. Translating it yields CASSPLAGGGTDTQYF.

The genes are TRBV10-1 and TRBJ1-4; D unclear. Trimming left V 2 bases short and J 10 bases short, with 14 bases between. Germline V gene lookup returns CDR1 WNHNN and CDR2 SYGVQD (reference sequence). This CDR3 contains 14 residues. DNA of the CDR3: TGCGCCAGCAGTGAGGAACAGTTTGGTGGAAAACTGTTTTTT. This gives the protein CASSEEQFGGKLFF.

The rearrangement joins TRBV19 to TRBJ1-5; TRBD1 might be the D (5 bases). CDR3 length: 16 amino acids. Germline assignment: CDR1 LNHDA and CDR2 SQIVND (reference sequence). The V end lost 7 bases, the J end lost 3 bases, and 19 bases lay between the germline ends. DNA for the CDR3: TGTGCCAGTACCATACTCAGTACAGGAATCAATCAGCCCCAGCATTTT. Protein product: CASTILSTGINQPQHF.

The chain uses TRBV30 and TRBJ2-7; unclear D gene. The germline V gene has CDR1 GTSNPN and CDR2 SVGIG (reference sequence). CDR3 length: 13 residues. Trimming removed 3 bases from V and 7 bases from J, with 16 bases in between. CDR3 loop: CAWRLGLDQEQYF. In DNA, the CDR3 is TGTGCCTGGAGACTTGGGCTAGATCAAGAGCAGTACTTC.

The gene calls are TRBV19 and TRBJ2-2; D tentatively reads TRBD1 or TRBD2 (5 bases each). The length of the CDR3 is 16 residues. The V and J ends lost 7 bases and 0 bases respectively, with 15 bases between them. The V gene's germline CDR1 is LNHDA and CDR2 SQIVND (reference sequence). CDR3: CASTSGTSANTGELFF. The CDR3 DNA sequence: TGTGCCAGTACCTCCGGGACCAGCGCGAACACCGGGGAGCTGTTTTTT.

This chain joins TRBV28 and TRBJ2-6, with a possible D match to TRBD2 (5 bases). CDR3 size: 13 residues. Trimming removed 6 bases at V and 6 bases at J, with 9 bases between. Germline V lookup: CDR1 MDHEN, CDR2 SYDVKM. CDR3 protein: CASSRGLANVLTF. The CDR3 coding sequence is TGTGCCAGCAGCCGCGGACTGGCCAACGTCCTGACTTTC. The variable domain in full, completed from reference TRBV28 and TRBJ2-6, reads DVKVTQSSRYLVKRTGEKVFLECVQDMDHENMFWYRQDPGLGLRLIYFSYDVKMKEKGDIPEGYSVSREKKERFSLILESASTNQTSMYLCASSRGLANVLTFGAGSRLTVL.

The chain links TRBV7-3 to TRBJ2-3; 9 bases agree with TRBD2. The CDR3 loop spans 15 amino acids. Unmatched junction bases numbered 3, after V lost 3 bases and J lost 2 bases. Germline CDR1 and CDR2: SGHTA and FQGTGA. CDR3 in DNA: TGTGCCAGCAGCTTGGGCGGGAGGGCCACAGATACGCAGTATTTT. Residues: CASSLGGRATDTQYF.